A single sample gave rise to the 8 T cell receptor beta chains below, sequenced in a study of T-cell reconstitution after alpha-beta-depleted transplantation in children. Unique molecular identifiers featured in how the TCRbeta library was prepared. One entry per CDR3 protein results from TCRdb running MiXCR on the PCR reads. Here the sample spans fewer than 1 million distinct CDR3 sequences, 16% being singletons. The input for sequencing was PBMCs, mostly from graft donor cells, taken 360 days after TCRalphabeta/CD19-depleted stem cell transplant. The receptors were gathered from a male patient between 10 and 17 years old who had a stem cell transplant for acute lymphoblastic leukemia, so the T cells may come from the graft donor.

This clonotype showed up just a few times. This chain connects TRBV7-9 to TRBJ2-7, with D possibly matching TRBD2 (5 bases). V lost 5 bases, J lost 4 bases, and 12 bases lay in between. The length of the CDR3 is 13 residues. The germline V gene has CDR1 SEHNR and CDR2 FQNEAQ (reference sequence). The CDR3 region has the DNA TGTGCCAGCAGCGACTCACGGAGGTACGAGCAGTACTTC. This sequence encodes CASSDSRRYEQYF.

The V gene is TRBV29-1, the J gene TRBJ1-2; a weak D match, TRBD1 (6 bases). The germline gives CDR1 SQVTM, CDR2 ANQGSEA. Trimming took off 6 bases at V and 0 bases at J, with 11 bases between the two ends. The CDR3 length is 13 residues. The CDR3 region is CSVVDRPNYGYTF. CDR3 bases: TGCAGCGTCGTGGACAGACCTAACTATGGCTACACCTTC.

This clonotype was picked up a small number of times. The V call is TRBV20-1, the J call TRBJ1-6, with D uncertain. Trimming shortened V by 7 bases and J by 9 bases, and 1 base separated the two germline ends. Germline assignment: CDR1 DFQATT and CDR2 SNEGSKA (reference sequence). There are 8 residues in the CDR3. This CDR3 reads CSVSPLHF. Here the CDR3 DNA reads TGCAGTGTTTCACCCCTCCACTTT.

This clonotype turned up a few times. The chain has TRBV3-1 and TRBJ1-1; D unclear. This CDR3 comprises 13 residues. V was cut by 1 base and J by 4 bases, with 7 bases left in between. Per the germline V gene, CDR1 is LGHDT and CDR2 is YNNKEL (reference sequence). The CDR3 sequence: CASSQGRATEAFF. CDR3 nucleotides: TGTGCCAGCAGCCAAGGCAGAGCCACTGAAGCTTTCTTT.

About this clonotype: A single base separates this from a much larger clone, so it may be a read error. This chain joins TRBV29-1 and TRBJ1-2; D is perhaps TRBD1 (6 bases). Germline loops: CDR1 SQVTM, CDR2 ANQGSEA. The CDR3 runs 12 residues. V dropped 4 bases and J dropped 4 bases, with 10 bases sitting between them. The CDR3 DNA follows: TGCAGCGTTGGACAGGAGGTCTATGGCTACACCTTC. Translation: CSVGQEVYGYTF.

This clonotype was seen a handful of times. The chain combines TRBV9 with TRBJ2-1; 10 bases match TRBD1. This CDR3 is 15 amino acids long. From germline, CDR1 is SGDLS and CDR2 YYNGEE. Unmatched junction bases numbered 7, after V lost 2 bases and J lost 8 bases. The DNA for the CDR3 is TGTGCCAGCAGCGTTAGGGACAGGGGCGTCGATGAGCAGTTCTTC. Its translation is CASSVRDRGVDEQFF.

This clonotype was seen once. The chain recombines TRBV12-3 or TRBV12-4 with TRBJ2-3; D is undetermined. This CDR3 region has 13 residues. V gave up 5 bases and J gave up 0 bases, with 6 bases separating them. This CDR3 is CASSMPSTDTQYF. The DNA of the CDR3 is TGTGCCAGCAGTATGCCTAGCACAGATACGCAGTATTTT.

V gene TRBV18 combines with J gene TRBJ2-5, with D tentatively TRBD1 (5 bases). V was shortened by 0 bases and J by 3 bases, with 11 bases between the two germline ends. Germline V gene data show CDR1 as KGHSH and CDR2 as LQKENI. CDR3 length equals 15 residues. The CDR3 protein is CASSPPTAAEETQYF. The CDR3 nucleotides are TGTGCCAGCTCACCACCGACAGCAGCTGAAGAGACCCAGTACTTC.